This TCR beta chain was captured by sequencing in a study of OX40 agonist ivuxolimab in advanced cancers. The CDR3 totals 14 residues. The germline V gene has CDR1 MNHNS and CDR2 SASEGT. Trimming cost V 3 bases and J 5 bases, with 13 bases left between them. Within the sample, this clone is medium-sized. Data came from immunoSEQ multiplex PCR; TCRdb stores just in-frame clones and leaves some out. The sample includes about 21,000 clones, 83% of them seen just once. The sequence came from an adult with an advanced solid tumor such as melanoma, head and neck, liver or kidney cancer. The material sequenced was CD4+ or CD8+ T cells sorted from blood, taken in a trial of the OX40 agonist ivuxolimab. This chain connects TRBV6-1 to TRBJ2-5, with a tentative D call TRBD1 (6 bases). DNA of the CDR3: TGTGCCAGCAGTGAGGGGGCCGCTCCCGAGACCCAGTACTTC. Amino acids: CASSEGAAPETQYF.